This T cell receptor (beta chain) derives from a study of blood T cell repertoires in COVID-19. As for the study in general: In each case, the material was cDNA or gDNA derived from T cells, B-cell-depleted T cells, or PBMCs.

Germline trimming cut 0 bases from V and 7 bases from J; bases unmatched to any gene: 11. The germline CDR1 and CDR2 sequences are LGHNA and YNFKEQ. The CDR3 spans 17 residues. This clone was counted between two and nine times. Clones were sequenced by immunoSEQ multiplex PCR, and TCRdb holds only the in-frame ones, with some missing. The sample records some 100,000 clones, roughly 91% being singletons. The receptor was derived from a woman of 80 years or more with active COVID-19. Sequencing was performed on peripheral blood. The chain has TRBV4-2 and TRBJ1-5; TRBD1 aligns across 8 bases. In nucleotides, the CDR3 is TGTGCCAGCAGCCAAGATCGTTACCAGGGGGCGAGACAGCCCCAGCATTTT. Translating gives CASSQDRYQGARQPQHF.